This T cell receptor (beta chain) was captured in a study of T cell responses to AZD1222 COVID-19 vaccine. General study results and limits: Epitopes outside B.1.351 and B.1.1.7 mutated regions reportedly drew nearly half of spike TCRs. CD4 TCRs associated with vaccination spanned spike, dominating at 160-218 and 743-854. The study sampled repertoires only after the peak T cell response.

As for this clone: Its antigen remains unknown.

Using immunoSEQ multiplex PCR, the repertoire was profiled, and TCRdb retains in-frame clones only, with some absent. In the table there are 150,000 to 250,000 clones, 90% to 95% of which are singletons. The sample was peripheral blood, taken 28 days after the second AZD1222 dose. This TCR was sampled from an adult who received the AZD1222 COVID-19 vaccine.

The CDR3 nucleotides are TGTGCCAGCAGCCTAGCGAGAACAGATACGCAGTATTTT. Residues: CASSLARTDTQYF. The chain couples TRBV3-1 (or the pseudogene TRBV3-2) to TRBJ2-3; D may be TRBD2 (5 bases). There are 13 residues in the CDR3. Germline V gene data show CDR1 as LGHDT and CDR2 as YNNKEL (reference sequence). V was cut by 4 bases and J by 3 bases, with 8 bases left in between.